Shown below are 29 T cell receptor beta chains from a single sample sequenced in a study of shared clonotypes between healthy human individuals. The naive CD8 population came from CD45RO-negative cells selected for CCR7, without terminally differentiated effector memory CD45RA+ cells. Clones were read by immunoSEQ multiplex PCR, and TCRdb kept only the in-frame ones, dropping some. This sample yields under 600,000 clones, of which nearly 98% are seen a single time; 0.3% to 0.35% belongs to the top ten. The sequenced sample consisted of naive CD8+ T cells sorted from blood. These receptors originate from a man aged 25 to 40 in good health.

The V gene is TRBV11-2, the J gene TRBJ2-7; possible D gene TRBD1, 5 bases. Germline V gives CDR1 SGHAT, CDR2 FQNNGV. CDR3 length: 14 amino acids. Trimming stripped 4 bases from V and 2 bases from J, with 12 bases between. The CDR3 loop reads CASSSWGVAYEQYF. The CDR3 bases are TGTGCCAGCAGCTCCTGGGGCGTCGCCTACGAGCAGTACTTC.

The genes are TRBV11-2 and TRBJ2-2; 15 nucleotides agree with TRBD2. CDR1 is SGHAT and CDR2 is FQNNGV in the germline V gene. V dropped 5 bases and J dropped 4; count of bases not matched to a gene: 5. This CDR3 is built from 17 residues. CDR3 nucleotides: TGTGCCAGCAGCCTAGGACTAGCGGGAGGGCGCACCGGGGAGCTGTTTTTT. It translates to CASSLGLAGGRTGELFF. The complete variable domain, with remaining parts taken from reference TRBV11-2 and TRBJ2-2, reads EAGVAQSPRYKIIEKRQSVAFWCNPISGHATLYWYQQILGQGPKLLIQFQNNGVVDDSQLPKDRFSAERLKGVDSTLKIQPAKLEDSAVYLCASSLGLAGGRTGELFFGEGSRLTVL.

The rearrangement uses TRBV5-1 and TRBJ2-5, with 7 positions matching TRBD2. The CDR3 extends over 15 amino acids. The ends lost 3 bases at V and 1 base at J; junction bases unmatched: 6. Germline V gene sequence: CDR1 SGHRS, CDR2 YFSETQ. This CDR3 is CASSWFSGSQETQYF. In nucleotides, the CDR3 is TGCGCCAGCAGCTGGTTTAGCGGGTCCCAAGAGACCCAGTACTTC.

The genes are TRBV6-5 and TRBJ2-7, with D perhaps matching TRBD1 or TRBD2 (5 bases each). Per the germline V gene, CDR1 is MNHEY and CDR2 is SVGAGI. V was shortened by 5 bases and J by 3 bases, with 17 bases between the two germline ends. The length of the CDR3 is 15 residues. CDR3: CASSTAGALGYEQYF. As DNA, the CDR3 is TGTGCCAGCAGTACCGCCGGGGCACTGGGCTACGAGCAGTACTTC.

V is TRBV27 and J is TRBJ2-5; D remains ambiguous. The CDR3 is 10 amino acids. Trimming took 10 bases from V and 1 from J, leaving 4 bases between them. Germline-derived CDR1 and CDR2 are MNHEY and SMNVEV (reference sequence). CDR3: CATLQETQYF. In DNA, the CDR3 is TGTGCCACCCTCCAAGAGACCCAGTACTTC.

As for this clone: Within the sample, other DNA sequences also encode this same CDR3. The genes are TRBV11-2 and TRBJ2-7, with TRBD1 matching over 9 bases. Germline-derived CDR1 and CDR2 are SGHAT and FQNNGV. V dropped 3 bases and J dropped 2; count of bases not matched to a gene: 2. The CDR3 contains 14 residues. CDR3 nucleotides: TGTGCCAGCAGCTTGGGACAGGGAACCTACGAGCAGTACTTC. Encoded protein: CASSLGQGTYEQYF.

The gene calls are TRBV7-2 and TRBJ1-5; D is perhaps TRBD1 (5 bases). Trimming took off 2 bases at V and 6 bases at J, with 23 bases between the two ends. The CDR3 extends over 18 amino acids. Per germline, CDR1 SGHTA and CDR2 FQGNSA. The CDR3 nucleotides are TGTGCCAGCAGCTTATCGGGACCGGGGACGGGGTTTAGTCAGCCCCAGCATTTT. It encodes CASSLSGPGTGFSQPQHF.

This chain connects TRBV7-9 to TRBJ2-7; D is perhaps TRBD2 (6 bases). Trimming took 6 bases from V and 2 from J, leaving 17 bases between them. The CDR3 is 15 amino acids. Germline values: CDR1 SEHNR, CDR2 FQNEAQ (reference sequence). The CDR3 sequence: CASRRGTGSPYEQYF. CDR3 DNA: TGTGCCAGCAGACGAGGAACCGGGAGTCCCTACGAGCAGTACTTC.

The genes are TRBV12-5 and TRBJ2-1; D is undetermined. In germline, CDR1 is LGHNT, CDR2 FRNRAP. The CDR3 has 13 residues. The germline V and J ends were trimmed by 6 bases and 10 bases, with 16 bases remaining between them. This CDR3 reads CASGPFYSSEQFF. The CDR3 nucleotides read TGTGCTAGTGGCCCCTTTTACTCTTCGGAGCAGTTCTTC.

The rearrangement uses TRBV11-2 and TRBJ2-1, with 8 bases matching TRBD2. This CDR3 is 15 amino acids long. The J segment lost 4 bases and the V segment lost 1 base, leaving 3 bases of the junction unmatched. Germline CDR1 reads SGHAT; CDR2 reads FQNNGV. The DNA of the CDR3 is TGTGCCAGCAGCTTAGGTGCGGGAGGTTACAATGAGCAGTTCTTC. It specifies CASSLGAGGYNEQFF.

The chain joins TRBV11-2 to TRBJ2-7, with D tentatively TRBD2 (6 bases). V lost 3 bases, J lost 2 bases, and 14 bases lay in between. The CDR3 spans 15 residues. Germline V gene lookup returns CDR1 SGHAT and CDR2 FQNNGV. CDR3 loop: CASSFPGARAYEQYF. The CDR3 nucleotides are TGTGCCAGCAGCTTCCCGGGAGCCCGGGCCTACGAGCAGTACTTC.

J is TRBJ2-7 and V is TRBV10-2; 10 positions agree with TRBD1. J gave up 3 bases and V 0 bases, and 8 bases lay outside the gene matches. Germline CDR1 and CDR2: WSHSY and SAAADI. This CDR3 has 17 residues. The DNA for the CDR3 is TGCGCCAGCAGTGAGTCGGACGGGACAGGGGCCAACTACGAGCAGTACTTC. Its translation: CASSESDGTGANYEQYF.

The chain uses TRBV27 and TRBJ2-7, with 13 bases identical to TRBD2. Germline-derived CDR1 and CDR2 are MNHEY and SMNVEV (reference sequence). This CDR3 has 16 amino acids. With V trimmed by 5 bases and J by 4 bases, 8 bases remained unmatched. CDR3 in amino acids: CASSARTSGSGYEQYF. CDR3 coding DNA: TGTGCCAGCAGTGCCAGGACTAGCGGGAGTGGGTACGAGCAGTACTTC.

This chain uses TRBV9 with TRBJ2-2; 7 bases align to TRBD2. Looked up from germline, CDR1 is SGDLS and CDR2 is YYNGEE. The CDR3 is 16 residues long. V trimming: 0 bases; J trimming: 6 bases; junction bases outside the gene matches: 8. This CDR3 is CASSVGQGGLPGELFF. CDR3 DNA sequence: TGTGCCAGCAGCGTAGGGCAGGGAGGGCTCCCCGGGGAGCTGTTTTTT.

This chain connects TRBV7-9 to TRBJ2-3, with D perhaps matching TRBD2 (5 bases). Per germline, CDR1 SEHNR and CDR2 FQNEAQ (reference sequence). Trimming removed 2 bases at V and 0 bases at J, with 15 bases between. The CDR3 extends over 17 amino acids. The CDR3 sequence is CASSLRGEPSSTDTQYF. CDR3 sequence (DNA): TGTGCCAGCAGCTTACGGGGAGAACCCTCTAGCACAGATACGCAGTATTTT.

This rearrangement joins TRBV4-1 to TRBJ1-3, with D possibly TRBD1 on 5 matching bases. The ends were cut back, 0 bases at V and 2 bases at J, with 8 bases in the middle. The CDR3 contains 15 residues. Looked up from germline, CDR1 is MGHRA and CDR2 is YSYEKL. The CDR3 DNA reads TGCGCCAGCAGCCAAGATCAGGGAACTGGAAACACCATATATTTT. Protein product: CASSQDQGTGNTIYF.

This chain connects TRBV29-1 to TRBJ1-1; a possible D gene is TRBD1 (5 bases). V dropped 7 bases and J dropped 6 bases, with 21 bases sitting between them. The CDR3 is 14 residues long. Germline values: CDR1 SQVTM, CDR2 ANQGSEA. The CDR3 bases are TGCAGCGGATTGGCCGACCAGGGCGGGCCTGAAGCTTTCTTT. Translation: CSGLADQGGPEAFF.

The J gene is TRBJ2-7, the V gene TRBV15, with D tentatively TRBD2 (6 bases). V lost 4 bases and J lost 7, with 14 bases in between. The germline gives CDR1 LNHNV, CDR2 YYDKDF (reference sequence). The CDR3 loop spans 13 amino acids. The DNA for the CDR3 is TGTGCCACCAGCACGGCGGGATCGGGGGAGCAGTACTTC. Translating gives CATSTAGSGEQYF.

The CDR3 protein is CASSETSGYNEQFF. The CDR3 bases are TGCGCCAGCAGTGAAACCTCAGGGTACAATGAGCAGTTCTTC. The gene calls are TRBV10-1 and TRBJ2-1, with D perhaps TRBD1 (5 bases). CDR3 length: 14 residues. Germline CDR1 and CDR2: WNHNN and SYGVQD (reference sequence). V was cut by 3 bases and J by 4 bases, with 10 bases left in between.

The chain carries TRBV2 and TRBJ2-1; D not certain. The CDR3 length is 13 residues. The V and J ends lost 4 bases and 6 bases respectively, with 10 bases between them. Germline lookup yields CDR1 SNHLY and CDR2 FYNNEI. The CDR3 is CASSVFLGNEQFF. The DNA of the CDR3 is TGTGCCAGCAGTGTTTTTCTAGGCAATGAGCAGTTCTTC.

The rearrangement joins TRBV25-1 to TRBJ2-7, with a weak D call TRBD1 (5 bases). Germline V CDR1 and CDR2: MGHDK, SYGVNS. The CDR3 has 14 amino acids. V was shortened by 4 bases and J by 4 bases, with 14 bases between the two germline ends. The CDR3 DNA follows: TGTGCCAGCAGTGGAATTGACACAGGTTACGAGCAGTACTTC. As protein: CASSGIDTGYEQYF.

The chain carries TRBV29-1 and TRBJ1-1; D not certain. CDR1 and CDR2 (germline): SQVTM, ANQGSEA. CDR3 length: 13 residues. Trimming removed 0 bases from V and 2 bases from J, with 7 bases in between. The chain's CDR3 is CSVEDGVNTEAFF. For the CDR3, the DNA is TGCAGCGTTGAAGATGGGGTAAACACTGAAGCTTTCTTT.

This sequence joins TRBV4-3 and TRBJ2-3; 9 nucleotides line up with TRBD1. CDR1 LGHNA and CDR2 YSLEER come from the germline V gene. The CDR3 is made up of 15 amino acids. Losses at the gene ends were 4 bases for V and 2 bases for J; bases not matched to a gene: 4. The CDR3 DNA is TGCGCCAGCAGCCCCTGGACAGGGGACACAGATACGCAGTATTTT. Translated, it gives CASSPWTGDTDTQYF.

The chain has TRBV27 and TRBJ2-7, with 10 bases identical to TRBD2. CDR1 MNHEY and CDR2 SMNVEV come from the germline V gene (reference sequence). The junction had 4 bases not matched to a gene; V was cut back by 3 bases and J by 5 bases. The CDR3 contains 14 residues. CDR3 nucleotide sequence: TGTGCCAGCAGTTTTCGGCTAGCGGGAGACGAGCAGTACTTC. Protein: CASSFRLAGDEQYF.

The rearrangement links TRBV11-3 to TRBJ2-1; 7 nucleotides align to TRBD2. V shed 6 bases and J 0 bases; nucleotides not matched to a gene: 8. Germline-derived CDR1 and CDR2 are SGHNT and YENEEA. This CDR3 comprises 16 residues. The CDR3 is CASSFTSASSYNEQFF. CDR3 nucleotide sequence: TGTGCCAGCAGTTTTACTAGCGCGAGCTCCTACAATGAGCAGTTCTTC.

The chain links TRBV28 to TRBJ1-4; 7 bases map to TRBD1. The CDR3 totals 19 residues. Trimming took 2 bases from V and 5 from J; bases not matched to a gene: 17. Per the germline V gene, CDR1 is MDHEN and CDR2 is SYDVKM. This chain's CDR3 is CASSLTVIIADRANEKLFF. The CDR3, as DNA: TGTGCCAGCAGTTTAACAGTTATTATAGCAGACAGGGCCAATGAAAAACTGTTTTTT.

The rearrangement links TRBV2 to TRBJ2-2; 11 bases agree with TRBD2. Germline V gene lookup returns CDR1 SNHLY and CDR2 FYNNEI. The length of the CDR3 is 18 residues. V shed 1 base, J shed 3 bases, and the junction held 7 bases outside the gene matches. CDR3 in amino acids: CASSEEGSGRVYTGELFF. Written as DNA, the CDR3 is TGTGCCAGCAGTGAAGAGGGTAGCGGGAGGGTTTACACCGGGGAGCTGTTTTTT.

This CDR3 reads CASSPDGSGGYTF. The CDR3 DNA is TGTGCCAGCAGCCCGGACGGCTCCGGTGGCTACACCTTC. The gene calls are TRBV5-4 and TRBJ1-2; D gene unclear. Trimming pared 4 bases from V and 7 bases from J, leaving 14 bases between. This CDR3 is built from 13 residues. CDR1 is SGHNT, CDR2 YYREEE, per germline (reference sequence).

The gene calls are TRBV6-5 and TRBJ2-3; TRBD2 is a possible D gene (5 bases). The germline V gene has CDR1 MNHEY and CDR2 SVGAGI. This CDR3 spans 15 amino acids. V dropped 4 bases and J dropped 2 bases, with 13 bases sitting between them. Here the CDR3 reads CASSSGSLATDTQYF. The CDR3 region has the DNA TGTGCCAGCAGTTCGGGGAGTCTGGCCACAGATACGCAGTATTTT.